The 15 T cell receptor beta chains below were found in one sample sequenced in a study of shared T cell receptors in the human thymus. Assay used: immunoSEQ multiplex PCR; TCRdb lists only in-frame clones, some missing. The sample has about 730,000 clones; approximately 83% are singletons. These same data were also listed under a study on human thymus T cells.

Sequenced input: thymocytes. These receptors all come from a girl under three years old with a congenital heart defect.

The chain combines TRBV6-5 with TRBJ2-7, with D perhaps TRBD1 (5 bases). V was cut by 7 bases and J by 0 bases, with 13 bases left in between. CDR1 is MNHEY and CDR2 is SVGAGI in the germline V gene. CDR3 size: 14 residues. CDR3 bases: TGTGCCAGCAAAAGGGGAACCAGCTCCTACGAGCAGTACTTC. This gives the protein CASKRGTSSYEQYF.

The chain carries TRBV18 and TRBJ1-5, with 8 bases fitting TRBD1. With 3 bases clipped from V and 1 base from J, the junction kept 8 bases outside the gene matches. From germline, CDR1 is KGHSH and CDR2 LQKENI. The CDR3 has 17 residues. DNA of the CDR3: TGTGCCAGCTCACCGGACAGGGAGGTCTCAAGCAATCAGCCCCAGCATTTT. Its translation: CASSPDREVSSNQPQHF.

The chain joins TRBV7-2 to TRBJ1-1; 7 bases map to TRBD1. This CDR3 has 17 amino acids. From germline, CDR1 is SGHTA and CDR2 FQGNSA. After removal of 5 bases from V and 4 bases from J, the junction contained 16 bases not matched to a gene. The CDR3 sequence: CASSHHGGQRGITEAFF. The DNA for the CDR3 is TGTGCCAGCAGCCATCACGGGGGACAGAGGGGAATCACTGAAGCTTTCTTT.

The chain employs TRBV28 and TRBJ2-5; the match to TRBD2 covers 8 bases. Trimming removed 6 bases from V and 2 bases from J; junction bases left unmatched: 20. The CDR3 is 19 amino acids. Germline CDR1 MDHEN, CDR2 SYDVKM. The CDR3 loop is CASRWSWTSLSLIQETQYF. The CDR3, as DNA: TGTGCCAGCAGGTGGTCGTGGACTAGCCTCTCTTTAATTCAAGAGACCCAGTACTTC.

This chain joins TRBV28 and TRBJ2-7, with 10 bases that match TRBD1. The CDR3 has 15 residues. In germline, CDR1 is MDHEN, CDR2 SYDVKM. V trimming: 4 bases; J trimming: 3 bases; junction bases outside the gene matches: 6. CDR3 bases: TGTGCCAGCAGTTCATACGGGACAGGGGTCTACGAGCAGTACTTC. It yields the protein CASSSYGTGVYEQYF.

CDR3 region: CASSLETGLDEQFF. The CDR3 DNA reads as TGCGCCAGCAGCCTTGAGACAGGGTTGGATGAGCAGTTCTTC. This chain connects TRBV5-1 to TRBJ2-1; TRBD1 matches at 7 bases. CDR1 and CDR2 (germline): SGHRS, YFSETQ. The CDR3 sequence is 14 residues long. J was trimmed by 8 bases and V by 4 bases; bases with no gene match: 9.

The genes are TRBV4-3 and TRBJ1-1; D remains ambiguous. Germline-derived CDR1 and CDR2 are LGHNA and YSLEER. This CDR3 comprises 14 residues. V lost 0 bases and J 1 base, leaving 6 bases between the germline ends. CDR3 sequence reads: CASSQELGNTEAFF. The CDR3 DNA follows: TGCGCCAGCAGCCAAGAACTAGGGAACACTGAAGCTTTCTTT.

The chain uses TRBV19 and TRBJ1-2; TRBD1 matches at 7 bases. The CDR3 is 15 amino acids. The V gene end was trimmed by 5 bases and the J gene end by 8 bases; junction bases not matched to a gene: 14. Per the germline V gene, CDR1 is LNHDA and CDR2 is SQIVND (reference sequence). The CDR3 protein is CASSPWDRIFYGYTF. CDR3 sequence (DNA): TGTGCCAGTAGTCCCTGGGACAGAATCTTCTACGGCTACACCTTC.

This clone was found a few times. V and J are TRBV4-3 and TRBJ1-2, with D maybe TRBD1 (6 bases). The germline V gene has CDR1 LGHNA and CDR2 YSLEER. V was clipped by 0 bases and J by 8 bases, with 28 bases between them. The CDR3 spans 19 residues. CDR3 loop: CASSQDLAQGHVLAVGYTF. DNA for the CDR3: TGCGCCAGCAGCCAAGATTTGGCACAGGGCCACGTCCTAGCCGTAGGCTACACCTTC.

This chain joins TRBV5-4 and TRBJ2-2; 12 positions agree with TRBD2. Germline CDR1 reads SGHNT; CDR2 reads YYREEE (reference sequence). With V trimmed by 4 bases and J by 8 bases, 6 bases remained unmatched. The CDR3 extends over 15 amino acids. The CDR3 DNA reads TGTGCCAGCAGCACCCTAGCGGGGGGGCCGGGGGAGCTGTTTTTT. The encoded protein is CASSTLAGGPGELFF.

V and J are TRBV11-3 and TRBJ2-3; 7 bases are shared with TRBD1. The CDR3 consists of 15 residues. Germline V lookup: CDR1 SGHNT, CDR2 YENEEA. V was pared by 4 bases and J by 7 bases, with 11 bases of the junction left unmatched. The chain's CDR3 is CASSSGVARGYTQYF. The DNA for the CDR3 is TGTGCCAGCAGCTCAGGGGTCGCCAGGGGGTATACGCAGTATTTT.

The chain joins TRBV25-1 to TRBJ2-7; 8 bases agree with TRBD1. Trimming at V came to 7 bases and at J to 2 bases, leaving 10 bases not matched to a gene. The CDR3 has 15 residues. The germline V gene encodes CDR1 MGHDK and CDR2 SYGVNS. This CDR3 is CASKSHSDRAYEQYF. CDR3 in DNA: TGTGCCAGCAAATCCCATTCGGACAGGGCCTACGAGCAGTACTTC.

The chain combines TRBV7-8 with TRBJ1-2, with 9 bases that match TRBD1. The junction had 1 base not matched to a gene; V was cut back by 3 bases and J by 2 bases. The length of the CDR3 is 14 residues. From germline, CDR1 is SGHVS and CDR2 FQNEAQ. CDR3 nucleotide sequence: TGTGCCAGCAGCTTCGGGACAGGGAACTATGGCTACACCTTC. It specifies CASSFGTGNYGYTF.

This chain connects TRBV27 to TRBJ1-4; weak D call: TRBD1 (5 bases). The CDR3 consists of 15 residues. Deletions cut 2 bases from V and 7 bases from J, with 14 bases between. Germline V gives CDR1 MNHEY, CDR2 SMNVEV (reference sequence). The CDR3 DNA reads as TGTGCCAGCAGTTTAGCGGGGCAGGTACCTGAAAAACTGTTTTTT. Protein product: CASSLAGQVPEKLFF. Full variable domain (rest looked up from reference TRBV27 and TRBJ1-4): EAQVTQNPRYLITVTGKKLTVTCSQNMNHEYMSWYRQDPGLGLRQIYYSMNVEVTDKGDVPEGYKVSRKEKRNFPLILESPSPNQTSLYFCASSLAGQVPEKLFFGSGTQLSVL.

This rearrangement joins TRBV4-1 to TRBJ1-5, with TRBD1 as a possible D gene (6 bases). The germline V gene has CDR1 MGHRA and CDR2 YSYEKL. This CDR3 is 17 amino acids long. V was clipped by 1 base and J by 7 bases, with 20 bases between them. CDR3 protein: CASSQGGGGGIRQPQHF. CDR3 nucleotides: TGCGCCAGCAGCCAAGGCGGGGGAGGGGGGATCAGGCAGCCCCAGCATTTT.